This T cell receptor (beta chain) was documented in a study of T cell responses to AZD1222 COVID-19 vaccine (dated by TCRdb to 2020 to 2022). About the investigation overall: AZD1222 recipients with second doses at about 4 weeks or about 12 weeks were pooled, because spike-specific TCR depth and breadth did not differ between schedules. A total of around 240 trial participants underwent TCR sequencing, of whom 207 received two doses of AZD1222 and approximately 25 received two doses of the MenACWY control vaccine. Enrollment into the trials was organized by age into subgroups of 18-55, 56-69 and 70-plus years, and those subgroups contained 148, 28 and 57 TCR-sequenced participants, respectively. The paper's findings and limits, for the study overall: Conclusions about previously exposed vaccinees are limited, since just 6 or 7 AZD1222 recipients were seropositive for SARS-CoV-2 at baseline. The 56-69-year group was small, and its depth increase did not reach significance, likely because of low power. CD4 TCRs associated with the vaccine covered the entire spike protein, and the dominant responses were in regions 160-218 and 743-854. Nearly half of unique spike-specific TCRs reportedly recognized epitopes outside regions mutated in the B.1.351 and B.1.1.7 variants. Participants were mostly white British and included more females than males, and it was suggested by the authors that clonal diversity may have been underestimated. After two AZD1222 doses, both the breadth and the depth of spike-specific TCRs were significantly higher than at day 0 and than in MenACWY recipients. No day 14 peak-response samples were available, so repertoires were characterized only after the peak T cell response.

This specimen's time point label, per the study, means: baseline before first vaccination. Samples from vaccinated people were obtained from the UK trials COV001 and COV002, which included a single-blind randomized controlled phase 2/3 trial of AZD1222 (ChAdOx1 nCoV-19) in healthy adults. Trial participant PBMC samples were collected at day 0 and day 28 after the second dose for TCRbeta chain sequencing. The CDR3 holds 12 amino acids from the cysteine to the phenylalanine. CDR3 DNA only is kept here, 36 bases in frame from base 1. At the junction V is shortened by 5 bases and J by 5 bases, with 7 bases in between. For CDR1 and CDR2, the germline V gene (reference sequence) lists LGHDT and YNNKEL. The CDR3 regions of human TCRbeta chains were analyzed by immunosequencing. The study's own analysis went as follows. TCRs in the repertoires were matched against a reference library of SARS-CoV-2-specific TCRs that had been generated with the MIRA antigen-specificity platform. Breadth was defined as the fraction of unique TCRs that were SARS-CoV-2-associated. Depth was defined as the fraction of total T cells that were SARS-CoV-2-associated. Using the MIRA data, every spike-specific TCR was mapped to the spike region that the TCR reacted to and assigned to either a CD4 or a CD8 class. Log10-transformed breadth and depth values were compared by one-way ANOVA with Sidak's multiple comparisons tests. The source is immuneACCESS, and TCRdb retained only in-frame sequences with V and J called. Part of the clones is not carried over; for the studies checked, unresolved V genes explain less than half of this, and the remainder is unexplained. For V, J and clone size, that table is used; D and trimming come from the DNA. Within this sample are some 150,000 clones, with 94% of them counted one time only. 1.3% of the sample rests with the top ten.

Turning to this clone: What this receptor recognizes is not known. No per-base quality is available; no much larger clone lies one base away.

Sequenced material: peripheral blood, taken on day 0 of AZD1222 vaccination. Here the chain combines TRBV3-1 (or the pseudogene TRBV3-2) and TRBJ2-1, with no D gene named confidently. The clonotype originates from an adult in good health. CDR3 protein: CASSLMNNEQFF. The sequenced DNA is TGTGCCAGCAGCTTAATGAACAATGAGCAGTTCTTC.